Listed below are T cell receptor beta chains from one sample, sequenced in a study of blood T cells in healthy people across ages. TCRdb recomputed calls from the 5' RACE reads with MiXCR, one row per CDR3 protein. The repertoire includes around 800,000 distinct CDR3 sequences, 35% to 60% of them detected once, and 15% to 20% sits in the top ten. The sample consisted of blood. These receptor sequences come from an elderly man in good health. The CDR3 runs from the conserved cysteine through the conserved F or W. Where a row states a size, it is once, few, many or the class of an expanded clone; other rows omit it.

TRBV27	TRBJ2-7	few	CASSPDRVGPYEQYF
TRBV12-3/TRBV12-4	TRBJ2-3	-	CASSMVDTQYF
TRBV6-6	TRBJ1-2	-	CASSDGPGYGYTF
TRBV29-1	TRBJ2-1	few	CGVSSGSYNEQFF
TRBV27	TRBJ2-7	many	CASSLRDGSYEQYF
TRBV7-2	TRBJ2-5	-	CASSSFGTGVRETQYF
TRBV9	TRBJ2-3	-	CASSRWLGETDTQYF
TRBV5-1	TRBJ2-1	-	CASSLVSATSSYNEQFF
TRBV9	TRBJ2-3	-	CASSENPRWDTQYF
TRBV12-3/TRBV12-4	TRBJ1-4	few	CASRGTGMLKLFF
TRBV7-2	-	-	CASSLAGGLFNEQYF
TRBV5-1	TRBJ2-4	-	CASSYPDGAKNIQYF
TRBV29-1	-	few	CSVLGQGLYEQYF